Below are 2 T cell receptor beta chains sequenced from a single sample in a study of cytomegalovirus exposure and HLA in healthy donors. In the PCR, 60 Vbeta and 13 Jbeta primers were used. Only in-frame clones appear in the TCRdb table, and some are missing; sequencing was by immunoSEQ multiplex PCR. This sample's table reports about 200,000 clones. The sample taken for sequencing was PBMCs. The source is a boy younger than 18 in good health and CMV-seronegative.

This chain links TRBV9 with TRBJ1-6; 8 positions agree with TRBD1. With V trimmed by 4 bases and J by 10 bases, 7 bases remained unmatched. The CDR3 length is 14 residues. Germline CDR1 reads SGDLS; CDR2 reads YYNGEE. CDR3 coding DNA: TGTGCCAGCAGCCCCGGACAGGGACGGTCACCCCTCCACTTT. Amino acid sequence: CASSPGQGRSPLHF.

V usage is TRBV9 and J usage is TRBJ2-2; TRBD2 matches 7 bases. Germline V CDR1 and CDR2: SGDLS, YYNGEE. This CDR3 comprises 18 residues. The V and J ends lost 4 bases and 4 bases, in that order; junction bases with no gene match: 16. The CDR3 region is CASSTPHPRGGFTGELFF. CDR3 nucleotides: TGTGCCAGCAGCACCCCCCACCCCCGCGGGGGATTCACCGGGGAGCTGTTTTTT.